These 25 T cell receptor beta chains share one sample of origin, sequenced in a study of blood T cell repertoires in COVID-19. Assay: immunoSEQ multiplex PCR; the TCRdb copy retains only in-frame clones and omits some. The sample yields around 140,000 clones, approximately 85% seen once. The specimen sequenced was PBMCs or T cells enriched from blood (not recorded which). These receptors originate from a woman between 50 and 59 years old with acute COVID-19.

The V gene is TRBV4-2, the J gene TRBJ2-7; weak D call: TRBD2 (5 bases). Trimming cost V 4 bases and J 1 base, with 14 bases left between them. CDR3 length: 15 amino acids. Germline V gene sequence: CDR1 LGHNA, CDR2 YNFKEQ. CDR3 in DNA: TGTGCCAGCAGCCTAGAGACTACTTCTTCCTACGAGCAGTACTTC. Protein sequence: CASSLETTSSYEQYF.

The chain combines TRBV27 with TRBJ1-2; TRBD1 might be the D (6 bases). V was clipped by 5 bases and J by 1 base, with 20 bases between them. Germline V gene data show CDR1 as MNHEY and CDR2 as SMNVEV (reference sequence). The CDR3 has 17 amino acids. The CDR3 reads CASSPTRGFRINYGYTF. In nucleotides, the CDR3 is TGTGCCAGCAGTCCTACAAGGGGGTTCAGAATTAACTATGGCTACACCTTC.

The chain carries TRBV18 and TRBJ1-1; 8 bases are shared with TRBD1. The CDR3 has 14 amino acids. J gave up 4 bases and V 6 bases, and 7 bases lay outside the gene matches. CDR1 and CDR2 from the germline V gene are KGHSH and LQKENI. CDR3 sequence: CASSPQGARTEAFF. CDR3 nucleotide sequence: TGTGCCAGCTCCCCCCAGGGGGCGCGCACTGAAGCTTTCTTT.

This chain uses TRBV9 with TRBJ2-1, with 11 bases fitting TRBD2. Looked up from germline, CDR1 is SGDLS and CDR2 is YYNGEE. This CDR3 comprises 13 residues. V was clipped by 5 bases and J by 14 bases; unmatched bases: 9. The CDR3 is CASRGIAGGPEFF. As DNA, the CDR3 is TGTGCCAGCAGGGGCATAGCGGGAGGGCCAGAGTTCTTC.

For this clone: Distinct nucleotide sequences in the sample also encode this CDR3. The chain has TRBV9 and TRBJ1-3; no reliable D call. This CDR3 spans 15 amino acids. V was shortened by 2 bases and J by 8 bases, with 17 bases between the two germline ends. Per the germline V gene, CDR1 is SGDLS and CDR2 is YYNGEE. The chain's CDR3 is CASSVEVGGSDTIYF. In DNA form, the CDR3 reads TGTGCCAGCAGCGTCGAGGTCGGCGGGTCAGACACCATATATTTT.

This chain joins TRBV29-1 and TRBJ1-1; D perhaps matches TRBD1 (6 bases). The CDR3 extends over 12 amino acids. Germline-derived CDR1 and CDR2 are SQVTM and ANQGSEA. V was shortened by 7 bases and J by 1 base, with 10 bases between the two germline ends. The CDR3 is CSAGHANTEAFF. The CDR3 DNA reads TGCAGCGCGGGACACGCGAACACTGAAGCTTTCTTT.

The V gene is TRBV7-9, the J gene TRBJ2-4; 8 bases are a match to TRBD2. Germline trimming cut 5 bases from V and 5 bases from J; bases unmatched to any gene: 8. Germline values: CDR1 SEHNR, CDR2 FQNEAQ (reference sequence). The CDR3 has 15 residues. The CDR3 DNA follows: TGTGCCAGCAGCCAGGTCGGGGGGGCCGAAAACATTCAGTACTTC. It codes for CASSQVGGAENIQYF.

This clone came up a few times. This rearrangement joins TRBV9 to TRBJ2-5, with a tentative D call TRBD2 (7 bases). This CDR3 has 15 amino acids. Germline V gene sequence: CDR1 SGDLS, CDR2 YYNGEE. Trimming took off 0 bases at V and 5 bases at J, with 14 bases between the two ends. CDR3 protein: CASSVDEGGGETQYF. CDR3 in DNA: TGTGCCAGCAGCGTAGATGAGGGAGGGGGTGAGACCCAGTACTTC.

The genes are TRBV5-6 and TRBJ1-5; perhaps TRBD1 as D (5 bases). CDR3 size: 19 residues. Germline V gene data show CDR1 as SGHDT and CDR2 as YYEEEE. V was trimmed by 4 bases and J by 5 bases, leaving 28 bases between them. CDR3 DNA sequence: TGTGCCAGCAGCCCCCGGGACTCGGGGATTGAGAGCGGGGATCAGCCCCAGCATTTT. The encoded protein is CASSPRDSGIESGDQPQHF. Looking up the rest from reference TRBV5-6 and TRBJ1-5 gives the full variable domain: DAGVTQSPTHLIKTRGQQVTLRCSPKSGHDTVSWYQQALGQGPQFIFQYYEEEERQRGNFPDRFSGHQFPNYSSELNVNALLLGDSALYLCASSPRDSGIESGDQPQHFGDGTRLSIL.

V is TRBV30 and J is TRBJ1-3; 8 bases line up with TRBD1. The V gene end was trimmed by 2 bases and the J gene end by 4 bases; junction bases not matched to a gene: 4. Germline-derived CDR1 and CDR2 are GTSNPN and SVGIG (reference sequence). This CDR3 region has 14 residues. The chain's CDR3 is CAWSQGAAGNTIYF. The CDR3, as DNA: TGTGCCTGGAGTCAGGGGGCAGCAGGAAACACCATATATTTT.

The gene calls are TRBV5-4 and TRBJ2-1; D perhaps matches TRBD1 (6 bases). CDR3 length equals 16 residues. Germline CDR1 SGHNT, CDR2 YYREEE (reference sequence). V was pared by 0 bases and J by 0 bases, with 10 bases between. The CDR3 DNA follows: TGTGCCAGCAGCTTGGTAAGGGGGAGCTCCTACAATGAGCAGTTCTTC. This codes for CASSLVRGSSYNEQFF.

The rearrangement uses TRBV29-1 and TRBJ1-1; possibly TRBD1 for D (6 bases). V shed 5 bases and J shed 1 base, with 11 bases lying between them. Germline-derived CDR1 and CDR2 are SQVTM and ANQGSEA. CDR3 length equals 13 residues. This CDR3 reads CSVRGSGNTEAFF. The CDR3 nucleotides read TGCAGCGTTAGGGGGTCTGGGAACACTGAAGCTTTCTTT. The full variable domain, completed using reference TRBV29-1 and TRBJ1-1, is SAVISQKPSRDICQRGTSLTIQCQVDSQVTMMFWYRQQPGQSLTLIATANQGSEATYESGFVIDKFPISRPNLTFSTLTVSNMSPEDSSIYLCSVRGSGNTEAFFGQGTRLTVV.

CDR3 protein: CSFAGGNYGYTF. The CDR3 coding sequence is TGCAGCTTCGCGGGGGGGAACTATGGCTACACCTTC. The chain is built from TRBV29-1 and TRBJ1-2; D is possibly TRBD1 (5 bases). The CDR3 has 12 amino acids. V dropped 8 bases and J dropped 2 bases, with 12 bases sitting between them. Germline loops: CDR1 SQVTM, CDR2 ANQGSEA. The full variable domain, completed using reference TRBV29-1 and TRBJ1-2, is SAVISQKPSRDICQRGTSLTIQCQVDSQVTMMFWYRQQPGQSLTLIATANQGSEATYESGFVIDKFPISRPNLTFSTLTVSNMSPEDSSIYLCSFAGGNYGYTFGSGTRLTVV.

The V and J genes are TRBV4-1 and TRBJ1-4; 7 positions match TRBD1. The junction had 1 base not matched to a gene; V was cut back by 1 base and J by 5 bases. CDR1 and CDR2 from the germline V gene are MGHRA and YSYEKL. This CDR3 has 14 amino acids. The CDR3 DNA sequence: TGCGCCAGCAGCCAAGCACAGGGGAATGAAAAACTGTTTTTT. Encoded protein: CASSQAQGNEKLFF.

This chain uses TRBV9 with TRBJ2-3; possibly TRBD2 for D (6 bases). The CDR3 runs 16 residues. Per germline, CDR1 SGDLS and CDR2 YYNGEE. Trimming cost V 0 bases and J 0 bases, with 11 bases left between them. CDR3 in DNA: TGTGCCAGCAGCGTAGTATCGGGGGACAGCACAGATACGCAGTATTTT. Translation gives CASSVVSGDSTDTQYF.

The V gene is TRBV15, the J gene TRBJ2-3; 12 nucleotides match TRBD2. CDR1 is LNHNV and CDR2 is YYDKDF in the germline V gene (reference sequence). The V segment lost 4 bases and the J segment 4 bases; nucleotides outside the gene matches: 6. The CDR3 totals 16 residues. As DNA, the CDR3 is TGTGCCACCAGCACCCGACTAGCGGGAGTTGCAGATACGCAGTATTTT. The encoded protein is CATSTRLAGVADTQYF.

The chain joins TRBV29-1 to TRBJ1-5, with 7 bases fitting TRBD1. Trimming cost V 7 bases and J 5 bases; bases outside gene matches: 11. Germline lookup yields CDR1 SQVTM and CDR2 ANQGSEA. The CDR3 spans 14 residues. In DNA form, the CDR3 reads TGCAGCGCAAGGGGGCAGGGATGGGATCAGCCCCAGCATTTT. It specifies CSARGQGWDQPQHF. Full variable domain (remainder filled in from reference TRBV29-1 and TRBJ1-5): SAVISQKPSRDICQRGTSLTIQCQVDSQVTMMFWYRQQPGQSLTLIATANQGSEATYESGFVIDKFPISRPNLTFSTLTVSNMSPEDSSIYLCSARGQGWDQPQHFGDGTRLSIL.

V and J are TRBV2 and TRBJ2-3, with a tentative D call TRBD2 (6 bases). The CDR3 extends over 15 amino acids. Trimming took off 3 bases at V and 3 bases at J, with 13 bases between the two ends. Germline loops: CDR1 SNHLY, CDR2 FYNNEI. The DNA of the CDR3 is TGTGCCAGCAGTGATGCGGGACCCTGGACAGATACGCAGTATTTT. It codes for CASSDAGPWTDTQYF.

The J gene is TRBJ2-7, the V gene TRBV9, with D hard to call. Germline CDR1 reads SGDLS; CDR2 reads YYNGEE. The V end lost 0 bases, the J end lost 2 bases, and 9 bases lay between the germline ends. The CDR3 runs 14 residues. The CDR3: CASSVAAHPYEQYF. The CDR3 coding sequence is TGTGCCAGCAGCGTAGCAGCGCATCCCTACGAGCAGTACTTC.

The chain carries TRBV10-1 and TRBJ2-2; D uncertain. V was trimmed by 0 bases and J by 6 bases, leaving 14 bases between them. Looked up from germline, CDR1 is WNHNN and CDR2 is SYGVQD (reference sequence). This CDR3 contains 16 residues. DNA for the CDR3: TGCGCCAGCAGTGAGTCGGGCCGCACGGTATCCGGGGAGCTGTTTTTT. As protein: CASSESGRTVSGELFF.

This clone was seen only a few times. V gene TRBV19 combines with J gene TRBJ1-5; D not certain. Germline V gene lookup returns CDR1 LNHDA and CDR2 SQIVND (reference sequence). V was trimmed by 1 base and J by 4 bases, leaving 5 bases between them. The CDR3 sequence is 13 residues long. CDR3 in DNA: TGTGCCAGTAGTATAGTCAATAATCAGCCCCAGCATTTT. Protein product: CASSIVNNQPQHF.

This chain uses TRBV7-9 with TRBJ1-2; D gene uncertain. Trimming pared 5 bases from V and 5 bases from J, leaving 18 bases between. The V gene's germline CDR1 is SEHNR and CDR2 FQNEAQ (reference sequence). This CDR3 comprises 15 residues. CDR3 DNA: TGTGCCAGCAGCCCTCGGGAGGCGAGAAGTTATGGCTACACCTTC. Encoded protein: CASSPREARSYGYTF.

V is TRBV13 and J is TRBJ2-3; tentative D call: TRBD2 (5 bases). Trimming left V 5 bases short and J 11 bases short, with 20 bases between. This CDR3 comprises 14 residues. Per germline, CDR1 PRHDT and CDR2 FYEKMQ (reference sequence). The CDR3 reads CASSHREPGRGQYF. For the CDR3, the DNA is TGTGCCAGCAGCCATAGAGAGCCGGGTCGGGGGCAGTATTTT.

This rearrangement joins TRBV27 to TRBJ1-2; no definite D call. In germline, CDR1 is MNHEY, CDR2 SMNVEV (reference sequence). V lost 0 bases and J lost 5, with 10 bases in between. The CDR3 is made up of 14 amino acids. The CDR3 DNA reads TGTGCCAGCAGTTTATCGGGAGGGCATTATGGCTACACCTTC. Encoded protein: CASSLSGGHYGYTF.

Concerning this clone itself: The same CDR3 is also encoded by other DNA sequences in this sample. The chain uses TRBV2 and TRBJ1-4, with 8 bases aligning to TRBD1. CDR3 length equals 15 residues. V was clipped by 5 bases and J by 8 bases; unmatched bases: 10. Germline V gene sequence: CDR1 SNHLY, CDR2 FYNNEI. CDR3 protein: CASSRTGSPGEKLFF. CDR3 coding DNA: TGTGCCAGCAGTAGGACAGGGTCCCCAGGGGAAAAACTGTTTTTT.